This T cell receptor beta chain is from a study of shared clonotypes between healthy human individuals. Broader study findings: Estimated clonotype richness was generally higher in naive than memory subsets.

At deep level, the assay was performed. Sorted-subset replicate PCRs used around 220 ng DNA, tens of thousands of T cell genomes. Method: immunoSEQ multiplex PCR; TCRdb's copy keeps in-frame clones and lacks some. Found here are some 200,000 clones, approximately 65% of them singletons; the top ten hold approximately 10%. Germline CDR1 and CDR2: SNHLY and FYNNEI. V was pared by 5 bases and J by 4 bases, with 5 bases of the junction left unmatched. CDR3 length equals 15 residues. Notes on this clone: Its specificity is unknown.

Specimen: memory CD4+ T cells sorted from blood. Stated subset: CD45RA-negative fraction. The V and J genes are TRBV2 and TRBJ2-3; 11 nucleotides match TRBD2. The clonotype originates from a man aged 25-45 years in good health. Here the CDR3 reads CASSPTSGNADTQYF. CDR3 nucleotide sequence: TGTGCCAGCAGTCCGACTAGCGGGAACGCAGATACGCAGTATTTT.